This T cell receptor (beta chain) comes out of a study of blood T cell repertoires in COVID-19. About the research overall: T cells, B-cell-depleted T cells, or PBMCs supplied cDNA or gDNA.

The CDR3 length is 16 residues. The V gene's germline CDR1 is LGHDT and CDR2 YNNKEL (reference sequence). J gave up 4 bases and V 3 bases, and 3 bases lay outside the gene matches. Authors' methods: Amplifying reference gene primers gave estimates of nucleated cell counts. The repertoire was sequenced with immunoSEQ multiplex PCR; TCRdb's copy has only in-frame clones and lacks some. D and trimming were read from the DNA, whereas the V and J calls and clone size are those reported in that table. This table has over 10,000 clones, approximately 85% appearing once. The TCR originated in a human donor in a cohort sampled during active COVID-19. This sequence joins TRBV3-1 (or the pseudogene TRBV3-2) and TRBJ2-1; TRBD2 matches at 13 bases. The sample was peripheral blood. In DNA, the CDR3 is TGTGCCAGCAGCCAGGGACTAGCGGGGACTTACAATGAGCAGTTCTTC. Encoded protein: CASSQGLAGTYNEQFF.